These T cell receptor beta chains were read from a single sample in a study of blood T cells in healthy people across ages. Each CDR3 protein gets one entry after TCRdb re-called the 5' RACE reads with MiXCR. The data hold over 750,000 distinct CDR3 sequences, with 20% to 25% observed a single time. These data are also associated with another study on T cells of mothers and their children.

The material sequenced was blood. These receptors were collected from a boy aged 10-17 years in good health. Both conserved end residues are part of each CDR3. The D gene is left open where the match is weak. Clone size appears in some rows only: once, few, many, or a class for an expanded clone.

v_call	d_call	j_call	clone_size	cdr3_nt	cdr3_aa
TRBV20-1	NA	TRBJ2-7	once	TGCAGTGCAGCCCGGCTAGCGTCCTACGAGCAGTACTTC	CSAARLASYEQYF
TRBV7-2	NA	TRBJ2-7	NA	TGTGCCAGCAGTCATTTAGAGGCCTATACAGGGACCTACGAGCAGTACTTC	CASSHLEAYTGTYEQYF
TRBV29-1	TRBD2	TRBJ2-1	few	TGCAGCGTTGGGCTAGCGGGAGTTGAGCAGTTCTTC	CSVGLAGVEQFF
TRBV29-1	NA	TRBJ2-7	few	TGCAGCGTTCGGTTCAGTGCTTCCTACGAGCAGTACTTC	CSVRFSASYEQYF
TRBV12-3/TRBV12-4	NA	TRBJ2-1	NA	TGTGCCAGCATTTTTTCGGGACGACCCAATGAGCAATTCTTC	CASIFSGRPNEQFF
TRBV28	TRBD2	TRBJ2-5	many	TGTGCCAGCAGCCAAAGCGGGGGGGCTGATGAGACCCAGTACTTC	CASSQSGGADETQYF
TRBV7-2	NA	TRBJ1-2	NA	TGTGCCAGCACCTTGGGCAGGGTAACGGGCTACACCTTC	CASTLGRVTGYTF
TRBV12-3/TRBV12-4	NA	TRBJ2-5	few	TGTGCCAGCAGTTTTGCGGGGTTCGAAAAGTACTTC	CASSFAGFEKYF
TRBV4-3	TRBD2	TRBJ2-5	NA	TGCGCCAGCAGCCAAGATCGAATAGCGGGGGGGCGAGAGACCCAGTACTTC	CASSQDRIAGGRETQYF
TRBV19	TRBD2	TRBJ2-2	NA	TGTGCCAGTAGTATTACTAGCGGGGGCGACACCGGGGAGCTGTTTTTT	CASSITSGGDTGELFF
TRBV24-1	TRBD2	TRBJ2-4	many	TGTGCCACCAGTGATGGGGGACTAGCGGGCAAAAACATTCAGTACTTC	CATSDGGLAGKNIQYF
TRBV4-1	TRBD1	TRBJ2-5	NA	TGCGCCAGCAGCCAAGAACCCGGGACAGGGGGAGATCAAGAGACCCAGTACTTC	CASSQEPGTGGDQETQYF
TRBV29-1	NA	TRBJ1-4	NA	TGCAGCGTTGAAGATCGGACGGGAGAAAAACTGTTTTTT	CSVEDRTGEKLFF
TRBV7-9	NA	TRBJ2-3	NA	TGTGCCAGCAGCCTCGAATGGGTCGGCACAGATACGCAGTATTTT	CASSLEWVGTDTQYF
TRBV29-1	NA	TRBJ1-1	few	TGCAGCGTTGAGAGGTCCAGGGATGCTTTCTTT	CSVERSRDAFF
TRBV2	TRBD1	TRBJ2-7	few	TGTGCCAGCAGCTCTAGACAGGGGGTCTACGAGCAGTACTTC	CASSSRQGVYEQYF
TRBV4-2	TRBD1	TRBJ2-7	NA	TGTGCCAGCAGCCAGACCCGACAGGGAAGCGAGCAGTACTTC	CASSQTRQGSEQYF
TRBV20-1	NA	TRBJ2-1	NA	TGCAGTGCTAGAGGGGTCTACTCCTACAATGAGCAGTTCTTC	CSARGVYSYNEQFF
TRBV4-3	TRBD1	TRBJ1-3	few	TGCGCCAGCAGCCAAACCTATGGACAGGGGCGAAACACCATATATTTT	CASSQTYGQGRNTIYF
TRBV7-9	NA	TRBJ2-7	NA	TGTGCCAGCAGCTTCCAGGGCTTTCCCTACGAGCAGTACTTC	CASSFQGFPYEQYF
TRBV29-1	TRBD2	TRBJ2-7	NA	TGCAGCGTTGAAAGGCGGCGGGGGTCCTACGAGCAGTACTTC	CSVERRRGSYEQYF
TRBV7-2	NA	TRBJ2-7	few	TGTGCCAGCAGCTTACCTGTGTCCTACGAGCAGTACTTC	CASSLPVSYEQYF
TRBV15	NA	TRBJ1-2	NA	TGTGCCACCAGCAGAGACAATAACTATGGCTACACCTTC	CATSRDNNYGYTF
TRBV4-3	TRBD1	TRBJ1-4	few	TGCGCCAGCAGCCAAGATCGACAGGGCCTAGGAAAACTGTTTTTT	CASSQDRQGLGKLFF
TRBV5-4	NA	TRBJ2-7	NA	TGTGCCAGCAGCTTGTCGAAATGGGGCTCCTACGAGCAGTACTTC	CASSLSKWGSYEQYF
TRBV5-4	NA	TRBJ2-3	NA	TGTGCCAGCAGCTTGTGGGGGGACGCAGATACGCAGTATTTT	CASSLWGDADTQYF
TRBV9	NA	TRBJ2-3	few	TGTGCCAGCAGCGACTTAGGTTCTTCCTGGGTTGATACGCAGTATTTT	CASSDLGSSWVDTQYF
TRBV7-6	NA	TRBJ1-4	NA	TGTGCCAGCAGCTTAGCCCCGGGACGAACGTGGGGGGCAAAACTGTTTTTT	CASSLAPGRTWGAKLFF
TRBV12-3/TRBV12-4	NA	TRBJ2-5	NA	TGTGCCAGCACCCACAGAGGGGCAGAGACCCAGTACTTC	CASTHRGAETQYF
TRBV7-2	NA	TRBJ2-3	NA	TGTGCCAGCAGGGCGCATAGGGGAACAGATACGCAGTATTTT	CASRAHRGTDTQYF
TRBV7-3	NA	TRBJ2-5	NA	TGTGCCAGCAGCTTAAACAGGCGCTCCCAAGAGACCCAGTACTTC	CASSLNRRSQETQYF
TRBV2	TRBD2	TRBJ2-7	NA	TGTGCCAGCAGTGAAGCGGGGGGGGACTTCCACGAGCAGTACTTC	CASSEAGGDFHEQYF
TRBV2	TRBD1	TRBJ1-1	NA	TGTGCCAGCAGTGAGGGGGCAGGGGGGACAAACACTGAAGCTTTCTTT	CASSEGAGGTNTEAFF
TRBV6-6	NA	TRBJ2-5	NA	TGTGCCAGCAGTTACGGCCAGAACCAAGAGACCCAGTACTTC	CASSYGQNQETQYF
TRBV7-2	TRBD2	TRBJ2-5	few	TGTGCCAGCAGCTTTCTCTCTCCAGCGGGGGGGCCGGGGACCCAGTACTTC	CASSFLSPAGGPGTQYF
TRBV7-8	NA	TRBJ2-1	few	TGTGCCAGCAGCTTAAGTCAGGGTGGTGAGCAGTTCTTC	CASSLSQGGEQFF
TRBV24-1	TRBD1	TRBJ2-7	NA	TGTGCCACCAGTGATTTTACAGGGGGGGAGCAGTACTTC	CATSDFTGGEQYF
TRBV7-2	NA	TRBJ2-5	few	TGTGCCAGTCCGATCCAAGAGACCCAGTACTTC	CASPIQETQYF
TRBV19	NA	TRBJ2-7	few	TGTGCCAGTAGTGACCGCCCCGGCGAGCAGTACTTC	CASSDRPGEQYF
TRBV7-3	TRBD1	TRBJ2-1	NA	TGTGCCAGCAGTCTAACAGGGGGCGACTACAATGAGCAGTTCTTC	CASSLTGGDYNEQFF
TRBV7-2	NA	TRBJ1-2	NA	TGTGCCAGCAGCTTAATGGGGGCGGGTGGCTACACCTTC	CASSLMGAGGYTF
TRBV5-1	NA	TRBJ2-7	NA	TGCGCCAGCAGCGGGGACCACTCCTACGAGCAGTACTTC	CASSGDHSYEQYF
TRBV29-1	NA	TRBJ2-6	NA	TGCAGCGCTACTGACGGCTCTGGGGCCAACGTCCTGACTTTC	CSATDGSGANVLTF
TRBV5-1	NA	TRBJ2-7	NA	TGCGCCAGCAGCACCCAGGGAGGTGGGCCTTACGAGCAGTACTTC	CASSTQGGGPYEQYF
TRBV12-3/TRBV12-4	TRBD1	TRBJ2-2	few	TGTGCCAGCAGTCCAGGGGGCTCGAACACCGGGGAGCTGTTTTTT	CASSPGGSNTGELFF
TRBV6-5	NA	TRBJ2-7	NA	TGTGCCAGCAGTCCCCGAATGGGCGAGCAGTACTTC	CASSPRMGEQYF
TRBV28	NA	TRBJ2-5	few	TGTGCCAGCAGTTCGTTCGAGGCGCCCCAAGAGACCCAGTACTTC	CASSSFEAPQETQYF
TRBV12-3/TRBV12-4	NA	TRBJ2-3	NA	TGTGCCAGCAGGATTGGCCCAGATACGCAGTATTTT	CASRIGPDTQYF
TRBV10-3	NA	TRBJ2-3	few	TGTGCCATCGCAGGGGCTAGCGGCACAGATACGCAGTATTTT	CAIAGASGTDTQYF
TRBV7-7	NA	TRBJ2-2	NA	TGTGCTAGCAGCTACGACAGCACCGGGGAGCTGTTTTTT	CASSYDSTGELFF
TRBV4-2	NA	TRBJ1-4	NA	TGTGCCAGCAGCGATGGAAATAATGAAAAACTGTTTTTT	CASSDGNNEKLFF
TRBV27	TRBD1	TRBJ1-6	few	TGTGCCAGCAGTTTAATCGGGACAGGGGTTAGTTCACCCCTCCACTTT	CASSLIGTGVSSPLHF